These 18 T cell receptor beta chains originate from one sample sequenced in a study of regulatory T cells in long-lasting Graves disease. Arm-PCR with iRepertoire HTBI primers amplified the CDR3 regions for these TCR beta libraries. TCRdb passed the multiplex PCR reads through MiXCR, listing each CDR3 protein once. The sample has roughly 350,000 distinct CDR3 sequences, over 15% seen once. The time point is: newly diagnosed GD, antithyroid drugs for less than 3 months. From PBMCs, RNA was extracted and then used to make the TCR library. The same specimen was also included in a second study, on T cells in Graves' hyperthyroidism and ophthalmopathy.

This material consisted of peripheral blood mononuclear cells (PBMCs), taken at new diagnosis, from a patient treated with antithyroid drugs. These receptors were taken from a man between 40 and 49 years old with Graves disease.

The chain couples TRBV3-1 to TRBJ2-2; 10 nucleotides align to TRBD1. The CDR3 is made up of 16 amino acids. The trim removed 5 bases at V and 7 bases at J, leaving 10 bases unmatched. The germline CDR1 and CDR2 sequences are LGHDT and YNNKEL (reference sequence). As DNA, the CDR3 is TGTGCCAGCAGCAAAACCGGGACAGGGGCCAACGGGGAGCTGTTTTTT. It encodes CASSKTGTGANGELFF. Filled out from reference TRBV3-1 and TRBJ2-2, the complete variable domain reads DTAVSQTPKYLVTQMGNDKSIKCEQNLGHDTMYWYKQDSKKFLKIMFSYNNKELIINETVPNRFSPKSPDKAHLNLHINSLELGDSAVYFCASSKTGTGANGELFFGEGSRLTVL.

The V gene is TRBV28, the J gene TRBJ2-7; 10 bases agree with TRBD1. This CDR3 region has 17 residues. The germline V gene encodes CDR1 MDHEN and CDR2 SYDVKM. Unmatched junction bases numbered 10, after V lost 5 bases and J lost 0 bases. CDR3 in amino acids: CASSPQGTGVSSYEQYF. In nucleotides, the CDR3 is TGTGCCAGCAGTCCCCAAGGGACAGGGGTTAGCTCCTACGAGCAGTACTTC. The whole variable domain, remainder taken from reference TRBV28 and TRBJ2-7, is DVKVTQSSRYLVKRTGEKVFLECVQDMDHENMFWYRQDPGLGLRLIYFSYDVKMKEKGDIPEGYSVSREKKERFSLILESASTNQTSMYLCASSPQGTGVSSYEQYFGPGTRLTVT.

The gene calls are TRBV6-5 and TRBJ2-2, with D possibly being TRBD1 or TRBD2 (5 bases each). Trimming stripped 0 bases from V and 1 base from J, with 9 bases between. The germline CDR1 and CDR2 sequences are MNHEY and SVGAGI. The length of the CDR3 is 16 residues. CDR3 coding DNA: TGTGCCAGCAGTTACTCCGGGACGCGGAACACCGGGGAGCTGTTTTTT. Translated: CASSYSGTRNTGELFF.

This clonotype came up a few times. The chain carries TRBV29-1 and TRBJ2-2; D gene uncertain. Germline V gene data show CDR1 as SQVTM and CDR2 as ANQGSEA. Trimming shortened V by 5 bases and J by 4 bases, and 11 bases separated the two germline ends. This CDR3 is 13 amino acids long. The CDR3 region is CSVFPAGTGELFF. DNA for the CDR3: TGCAGCGTTTTCCCCGCCGGCACCGGGGAGCTGTTTTTT.

This clonotype has ten or more counts. The chain joins TRBV28 to TRBJ2-3, with D perhaps matching TRBD1 (6 bases). V lost 2 bases and J lost 3, with 18 bases in between. CDR3 size: 17 residues. CDR1 and CDR2 from the germline V gene are MDHEN and SYDVKM. The DNA for the CDR3 is TGTGCCAGCAGTTTAGACCAGCTGGGGGCCTGGACAGATACGCAGTATTTT. It is translated as CASSLDQLGAWTDTQYF. Complete variable domain (other parts from reference TRBV28 and TRBJ2-3): DVKVTQSSRYLVKRTGEKVFLECVQDMDHENMFWYRQDPGLGLRLIYFSYDVKMKEKGDIPEGYSVSREKKERFSLILESASTNQTSMYLCASSLDQLGAWTDTQYFGPGTRLTVL.

This clonotype was counted at least ten times. The chain links TRBV2 to TRBJ1-5; D not certain. Germline lookup yields CDR1 SNHLY and CDR2 FYNNEI. CDR3 size: 14 residues. V lost 2 bases to trimming and J lost 0 bases, with 5 bases between them. The CDR3 DNA is TGTGCCAGCAGTGAACAGAATAGCAATCAGCCCCAGCATTTT. It encodes CASSEQNSNQPQHF. Filled out from reference TRBV2 and TRBJ1-5, the complete variable domain reads EPEVTQTPSHQVTQMGQEVILRCVPISNHLYFYWYRQILGQKVEFLVSFYNNEISEKSEIFDDQFSVERPDGSNFTLKIRSTKLEDSAMYFCASSEQNSNQPQHFGDGTRLSIL.

The V call is TRBV28, the J call TRBJ1-2; no reliable D call. Germline-derived CDR1 and CDR2 are MDHEN and SYDVKM. The CDR3 runs to 14 residues. V was pared by 2 bases and J by 0 bases, with 7 bases between. The CDR3 protein is CASSLTEANYGYTF. The CDR3 nucleotides read TGTGCCAGCAGTTTAACTGAAGCTAACTATGGCTACACCTTC.

In its sample, this clonotype was seen a few times. The CDR3 loop reads CASSSGTENQPQHF. The DNA for the CDR3 is TGTGCCAGCAGCTCCGGGACAGAAAATCAGCCCCAGCATTTT. The rearrangement joins TRBV6-2 or TRBV6-3 to TRBJ1-5; TRBD1 agrees at 7 bases. The CDR3 contains 14 residues. The V gene's germline CDR1 is MNHEY and CDR2 SVGEGT. Trimming took 6 bases from V and 4 from J; bases not matched to a gene: 6.

On this clonotype itself: One end of the junction fails to match germline, which may point to a read error. V and J are TRBV5-1 and TRBJ2-2, with 7 bases fitting TRBD1. The germline CDR1 and CDR2 sequences are SGHRS and YFSETQ. This CDR3 is built from 16 residues. CDR3 in DNA: TGTGCCAGCAGCTTAGAGACAGGGATGACTTCCGGGGAGCTGTTTTTT. It translates to CASSLETGMTSGELFF.

The chain uses TRBV6-2 or TRBV6-3 and TRBJ1-2, with D possibly being TRBD1 (6 bases). V lost 5 bases and J 4 bases, leaving 11 bases between the germline ends. The CDR3 consists of 13 residues. The germline V gene encodes CDR1 MNHEY and CDR2 SVGEGT. CDR3 region: CASSADRVYGYTF. In DNA, the CDR3 is TGTGCCAGCAGTGCGGACAGAGTCTATGGCTACACCTTC.

This clonotype occurred many times. The chain combines TRBV15 with TRBJ2-3; D is ambiguous. V gave up 3 bases and J gave up 6 bases, with 10 bases separating them. Germline CDR1 is LNHNV and CDR2 is YYDKDF (reference sequence). The CDR3 is 13 residues long. The CDR3 here is CATSSRKRDTQYF. The CDR3 DNA reads TGTGCCACCAGCAGCCGCAAGCGTGATACGCAGTATTTT.

Many counts were recorded for this clonotype. The V call is TRBV5-6, the J call TRBJ2-7; 7 bases agree with TRBD1. The germline V gene encodes CDR1 SGHDT and CDR2 YYEEEE. The ends lost 0 bases at V and 3 bases at J; junction bases unmatched: 3. The CDR3 is 14 residues long. The CDR3 sequence is CASSLGTGNYEQYF. The CDR3 nucleotides are TGTGCCAGCAGCTTGGGGACAGGAAACTACGAGCAGTACTTC.

The gene calls are TRBV9 and TRBJ2-3, with TRBD2 matching 7 bases. CDR3 length: 14 residues. The V gene end was trimmed by 1 base and the J gene end by 2 bases; junction bases not matched to a gene: 1. Germline V gene lookup returns CDR1 SGDLS and CDR2 YYNGEE. Written as DNA, the CDR3 is TGTGCCAGCAGCGTAAGCGGGGACACAGATACGCAGTATTTT. This encodes CASSVSGDTDTQYF.

This clonotype showed up many times. This chain joins TRBV7-9 and TRBJ2-1, with D tentatively TRBD2 (6 bases). The V gene's germline CDR1 is SEHNR and CDR2 FQNEAQ (reference sequence). The CDR3 sequence is 16 residues long. V lost 5 bases to trimming and J lost 0 bases, with 14 bases between them. The CDR3 loop reads CASSARGSVSYNEQFF. The CDR3 DNA sequence: TGTGCCAGCAGCGCCCGGGGGTCCGTCTCCTACAATGAGCAGTTCTTC. The variable domain in full, completed from reference TRBV7-9 and TRBJ2-1, reads DTGVSQNPRHKITKRGQNVTFRCDPISEHNRLYWYRQTLGQGPEFLTYFQNEAQLEKSRLLSDRFSAERPKGSFSTLEIQRTEQGDSAMYLCASSARGSVSYNEQFFGPGTRLTVL.

The V gene is TRBV27, the J gene TRBJ1-1; weak D call: TRBD1 (5 bases). The V gene's germline CDR1 is MNHEY and CDR2 SMNVEV (reference sequence). The V and J ends lost 6 bases and 1 base respectively, with 18 bases between them. This CDR3 is built from 16 residues. CDR3 region: CASRFDGTRGNTEAFF. The CDR3, as DNA: TGTGCCAGCAGATTCGATGGAACTAGGGGGAACACTGAAGCTTTCTTT.

The genes are TRBV7-9 and TRBJ1-4; 9 nucleotides align to TRBD1. The CDR3 is made up of 15 amino acids. Trimming removed 1 base from V and 8 bases from J; junction bases left unmatched: 5. The germline V gene has CDR1 SEHNR and CDR2 FQNEAQ (reference sequence). CDR3 sequence (DNA): TGTGCCAGCAGCTTAGTGGGACAGGGCGGCGAAAAACTGTTTTTT. Translating gives CASSLVGQGGEKLFF.

At least ten counts were recorded for this clonotype. The chain uses TRBV20-1 and TRBJ2-5, with TRBD2 matching over 12 bases. V gave up 1 base and J gave up 5 bases; unmatched junction bases: 8. The CDR3 is made up of 16 amino acids. Looked up from germline, CDR1 is DFQATT and CDR2 is SNEGSKA (reference sequence). The DNA of the CDR3 is TGCAGTGCTAGAGCGGCTAGCGGGGGGGTCCGTGAGACCCAGTACTTC. Amino acid sequence: CSARAASGGVRETQYF.

V usage is TRBV5-1 and J usage is TRBJ1-2, with 8 bases fitting TRBD1. Looked up from germline, CDR1 is SGHRS and CDR2 is YFSETQ. V shed 4 bases and J 8 bases; nucleotides not matched to a gene: 10. This CDR3 contains 14 residues. CDR3 sequence: CASSDDTGGRGYTF. In DNA form, the CDR3 reads TGCGCCAGCAGCGATGATACAGGGGGAAGGGGCTACACCTTC.